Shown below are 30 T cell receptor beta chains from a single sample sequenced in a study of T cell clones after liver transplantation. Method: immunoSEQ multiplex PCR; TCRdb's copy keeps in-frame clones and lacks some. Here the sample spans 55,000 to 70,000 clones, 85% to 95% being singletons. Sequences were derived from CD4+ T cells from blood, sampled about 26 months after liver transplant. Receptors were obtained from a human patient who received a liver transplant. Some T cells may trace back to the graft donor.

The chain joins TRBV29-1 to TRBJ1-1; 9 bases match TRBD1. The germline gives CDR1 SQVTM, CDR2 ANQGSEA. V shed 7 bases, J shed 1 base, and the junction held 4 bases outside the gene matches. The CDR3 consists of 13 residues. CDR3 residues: CSARTGANTEAFF. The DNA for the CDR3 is TGCAGCGCAAGGACAGGGGCGAACACTGAAGCTTTCTTT.

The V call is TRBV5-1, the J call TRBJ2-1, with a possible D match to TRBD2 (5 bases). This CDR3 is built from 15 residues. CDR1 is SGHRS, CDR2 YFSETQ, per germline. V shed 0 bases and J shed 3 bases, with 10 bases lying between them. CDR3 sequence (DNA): TGCGCCAGCAGCTTGGTACTAGGCCTCTACAATGAGCAGTTCTTC. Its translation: CASSLVLGLYNEQFF.

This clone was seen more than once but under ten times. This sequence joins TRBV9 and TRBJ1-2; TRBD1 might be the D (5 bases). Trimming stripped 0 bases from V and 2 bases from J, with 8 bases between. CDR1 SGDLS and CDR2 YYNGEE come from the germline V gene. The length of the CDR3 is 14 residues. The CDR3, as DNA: TGTGCCAGCAGCGTAGCTGAGGGGAACTATGGCTACACCTTC. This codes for CASSVAEGNYGYTF.

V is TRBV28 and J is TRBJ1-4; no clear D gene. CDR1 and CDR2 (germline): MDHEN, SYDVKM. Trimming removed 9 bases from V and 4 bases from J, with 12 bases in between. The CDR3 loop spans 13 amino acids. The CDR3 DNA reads TGTGCCAGTAACTTCGAGGGTAATGAAAAACTGTTTTTT. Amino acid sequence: CASNFEGNEKLFF.

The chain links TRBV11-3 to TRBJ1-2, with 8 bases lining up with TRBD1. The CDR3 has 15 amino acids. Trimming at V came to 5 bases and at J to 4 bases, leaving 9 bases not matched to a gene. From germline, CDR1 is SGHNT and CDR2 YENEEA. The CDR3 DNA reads TGTGCCAGCAGCCCCGGACAGGGTAGTTCCTATGGCTACACCTTC. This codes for CASSPGQGSSYGYTF.

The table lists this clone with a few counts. The CDR3 here is CASSLDQPQHF. Here the CDR3 DNA reads TGTGCCAGCAGTCTTGATCAGCCCCAGCATTTT. The chain recombines TRBV2 with TRBJ1-5; D is unresolved. V gave up 5 bases and J gave up 5 bases, with 4 bases separating them. Germline V gene lookup returns CDR1 SNHLY and CDR2 FYNNEI. The CDR3 is 11 residues long.

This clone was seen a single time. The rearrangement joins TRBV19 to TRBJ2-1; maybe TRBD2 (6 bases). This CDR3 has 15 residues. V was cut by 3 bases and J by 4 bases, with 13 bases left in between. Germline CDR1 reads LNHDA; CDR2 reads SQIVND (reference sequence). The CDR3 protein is CASSMGGGTYNEQFF. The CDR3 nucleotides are TGTGCCAGTAGTATGGGTGGCGGGACGTACAATGAGCAGTTCTTC.

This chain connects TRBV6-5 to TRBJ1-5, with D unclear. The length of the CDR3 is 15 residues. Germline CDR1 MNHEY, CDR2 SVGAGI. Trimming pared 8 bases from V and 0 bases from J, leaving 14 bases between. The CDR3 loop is CASGPGPLSNQPQHF. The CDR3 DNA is TGTGCCAGCGGCCCAGGACCCCTTAGCAATCAGCCCCAGCATTTT.

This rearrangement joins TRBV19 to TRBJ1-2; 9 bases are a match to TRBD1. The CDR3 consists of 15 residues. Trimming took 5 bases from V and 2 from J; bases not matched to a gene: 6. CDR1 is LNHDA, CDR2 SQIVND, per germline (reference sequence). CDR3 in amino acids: CASSRRDRENYGYTF. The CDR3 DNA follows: TGTGCCAGTAGTCGCCGGGACAGGGAAAACTATGGCTACACCTTC.

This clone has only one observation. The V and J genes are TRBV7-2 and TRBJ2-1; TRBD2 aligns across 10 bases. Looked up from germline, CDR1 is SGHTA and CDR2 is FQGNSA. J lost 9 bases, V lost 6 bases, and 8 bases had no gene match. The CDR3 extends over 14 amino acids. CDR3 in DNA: TGTGCCAGCAGACCAACTAGCGGGAAGGGTGAGCAGTTCTTC. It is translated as CASRPTSGKGEQFF.

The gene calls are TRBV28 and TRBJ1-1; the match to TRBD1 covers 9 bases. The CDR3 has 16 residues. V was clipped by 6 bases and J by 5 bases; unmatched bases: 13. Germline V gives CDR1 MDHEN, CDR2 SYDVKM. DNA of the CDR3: TGTGCCAGCAGACTCTCTTCACAGGGGGCTAGGACTGAAGCTTTCTTT. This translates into CASRLSSQGARTEAFF.

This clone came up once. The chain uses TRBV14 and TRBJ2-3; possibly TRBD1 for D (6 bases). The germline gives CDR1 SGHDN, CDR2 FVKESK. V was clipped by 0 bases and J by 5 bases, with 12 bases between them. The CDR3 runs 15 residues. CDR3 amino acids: CASSQDGAGEDTQYF. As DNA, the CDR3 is TGTGCCAGCAGCCAAGATGGGGCAGGGGAAGATACGCAGTATTTT.

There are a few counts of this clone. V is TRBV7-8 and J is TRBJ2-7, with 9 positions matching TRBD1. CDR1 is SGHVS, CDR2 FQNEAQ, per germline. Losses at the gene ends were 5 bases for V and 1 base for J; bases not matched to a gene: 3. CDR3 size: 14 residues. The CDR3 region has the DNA TGTGCCAGCAGCGTTGGACAGGGGTCCTACGAGCAGTACTTC. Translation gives CASSVGQGSYEQYF.

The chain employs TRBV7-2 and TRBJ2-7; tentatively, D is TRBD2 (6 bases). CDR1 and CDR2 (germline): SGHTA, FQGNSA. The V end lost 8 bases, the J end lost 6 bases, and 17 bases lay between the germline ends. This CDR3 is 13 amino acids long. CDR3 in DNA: TGTGCCAGCGGCCGGGACTCCACAATCGAGCAGTACTTC. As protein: CASGRDSTIEQYF.

CDR3 residues: CASSYSSGRSSYEQYF. The CDR3 nucleotides read TGTGCCAGCAGTTACTCTAGCGGGAGGAGCTCCTACGAGCAGTACTTC. The V call is TRBV6-5, the J call TRBJ2-7; 10 nucleotides align to TRBD2. The V and J ends lost 0 bases and 0 bases, in that order; junction bases with no gene match: 2. This CDR3 contains 16 residues. Germline values: CDR1 MNHEY, CDR2 SVGAGI.

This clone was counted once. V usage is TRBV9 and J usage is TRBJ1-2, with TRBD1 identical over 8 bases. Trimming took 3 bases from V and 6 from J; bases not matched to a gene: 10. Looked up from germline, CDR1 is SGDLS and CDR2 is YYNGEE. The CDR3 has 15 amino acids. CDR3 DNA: TGTGCCAGCAGCGGACCCGGGACAGGAAGCGATGGCTACACCTTC. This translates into CASSGPGTGSDGYTF.

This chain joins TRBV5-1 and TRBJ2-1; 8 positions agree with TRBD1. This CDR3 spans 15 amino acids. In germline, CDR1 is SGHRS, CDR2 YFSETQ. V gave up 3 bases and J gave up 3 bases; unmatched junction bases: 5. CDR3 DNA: TGCGCCAGCAGCTCCTCCGGGACAGGCTACAATGAGCAGTTCTTC. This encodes CASSSSGTGYNEQFF. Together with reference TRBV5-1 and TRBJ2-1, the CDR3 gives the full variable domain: KAGVTQTPRYLIKTRGQQVTLSCSPISGHRSVSWYQQTPGQGLQFLFEYFSETQRNKGNFPGRFSGRQFSNSRSEMNVSTLELGDSALYLCASSSSGTGYNEQFFGPGTRLTVL.

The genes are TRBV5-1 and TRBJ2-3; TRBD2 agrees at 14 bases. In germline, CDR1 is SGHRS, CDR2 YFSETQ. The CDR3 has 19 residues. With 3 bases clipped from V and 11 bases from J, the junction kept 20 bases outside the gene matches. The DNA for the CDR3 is TGCGCCAGCAGCTCGGGACTAGCGGGAGCCGGAGCTTTATCCCTGGGGCAGTATTTT. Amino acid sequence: CASSSGLAGAGALSLGQYF.

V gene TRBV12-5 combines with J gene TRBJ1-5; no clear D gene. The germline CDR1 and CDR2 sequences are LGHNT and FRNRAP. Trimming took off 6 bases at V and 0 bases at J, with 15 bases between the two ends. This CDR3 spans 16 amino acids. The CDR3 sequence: CASGTGRETSNQPQHF. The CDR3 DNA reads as TGTGCTAGTGGCACCGGACGGGAAACTAGCAATCAGCCCCAGCATTTT.

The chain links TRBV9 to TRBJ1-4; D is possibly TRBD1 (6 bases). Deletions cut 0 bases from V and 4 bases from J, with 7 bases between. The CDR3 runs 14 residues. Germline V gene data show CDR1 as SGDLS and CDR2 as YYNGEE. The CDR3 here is CASSVGQDNEKLFF. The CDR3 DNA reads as TGTGCCAGCAGCGTAGGACAGGATAATGAAAAACTGTTTTTT.

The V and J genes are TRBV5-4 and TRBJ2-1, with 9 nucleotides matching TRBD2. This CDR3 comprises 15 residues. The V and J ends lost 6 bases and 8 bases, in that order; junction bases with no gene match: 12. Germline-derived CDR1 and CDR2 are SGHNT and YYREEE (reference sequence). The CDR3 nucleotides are TGTGCCAGCACCACAGCTAGCGGGGCTAAGGATGAGCAGTTCTTC. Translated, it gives CASTTASGAKDEQFF.

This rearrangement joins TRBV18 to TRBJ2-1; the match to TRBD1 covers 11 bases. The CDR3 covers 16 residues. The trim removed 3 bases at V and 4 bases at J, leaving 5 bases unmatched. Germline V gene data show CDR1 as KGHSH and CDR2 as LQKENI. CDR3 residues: CASSPVGQGVYNEQFF. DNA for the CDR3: TGTGCCAGCTCACCGGTGGGACAGGGGGTTTACAATGAGCAGTTCTTC. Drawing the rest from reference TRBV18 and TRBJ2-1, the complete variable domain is NAGVMQNPRHLVRRRGQEARLRCSPMKGHSHVYWYRQLPEEGLKFMVYLQKENIIDESGMPKERFSAEFPKEGPSILRIQQVVRGDSAAYFCASSPVGQGVYNEQFFGPGTRLTVL.

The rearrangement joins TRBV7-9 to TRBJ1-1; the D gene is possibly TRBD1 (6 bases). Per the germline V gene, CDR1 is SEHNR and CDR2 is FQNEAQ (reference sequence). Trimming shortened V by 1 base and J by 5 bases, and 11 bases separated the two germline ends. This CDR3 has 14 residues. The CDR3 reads CASSLDLGGTEAFF. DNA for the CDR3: TGTGCCAGCAGCTTAGACCTAGGGGGGACTGAAGCTTTCTTT. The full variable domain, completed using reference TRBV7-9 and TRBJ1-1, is DTGVSQNPRHKITKRGQNVTFRCDPISEHNRLYWYRQTLGQGPEFLTYFQNEAQLEKSRLLSDRFSAERPKGSFSTLEIQRTEQGDSAMYLCASSLDLGGTEAFFGQGTRLTVV.

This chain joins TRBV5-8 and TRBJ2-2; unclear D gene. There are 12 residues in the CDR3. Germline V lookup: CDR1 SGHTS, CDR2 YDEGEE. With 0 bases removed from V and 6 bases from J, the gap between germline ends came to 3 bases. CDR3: CASSLGPGELFF. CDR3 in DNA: TGTGCCAGCAGCTTGGGGCCCGGGGAGCTGTTTTTT. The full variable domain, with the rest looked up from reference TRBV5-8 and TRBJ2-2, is EAGVTQSPTHLIKTRGQQATLRCSPISGHTSVYWYQQALGLGLQFLLWYDEGEERNRGNFPPRFSGRQFPNYSSELNVNALELEDSALYLCASSLGPGELFFGEGSRLTVL.

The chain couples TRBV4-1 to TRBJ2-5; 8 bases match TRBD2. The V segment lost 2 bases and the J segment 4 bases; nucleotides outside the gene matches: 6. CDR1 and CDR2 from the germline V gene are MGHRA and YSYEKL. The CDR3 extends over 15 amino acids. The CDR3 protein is CASSQSGSSLETQYF. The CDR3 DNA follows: TGCGCCAGCAGCCAAAGCGGGAGTAGTCTAGAGACCCAGTACTTC.

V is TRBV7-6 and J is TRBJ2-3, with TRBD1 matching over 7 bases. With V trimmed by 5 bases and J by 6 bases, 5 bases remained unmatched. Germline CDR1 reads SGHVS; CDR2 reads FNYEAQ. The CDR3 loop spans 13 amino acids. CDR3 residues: CASSPTGPDTQYF. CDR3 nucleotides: TGTGCCAGCAGCCCGACAGGGCCCGATACGCAGTATTTT.

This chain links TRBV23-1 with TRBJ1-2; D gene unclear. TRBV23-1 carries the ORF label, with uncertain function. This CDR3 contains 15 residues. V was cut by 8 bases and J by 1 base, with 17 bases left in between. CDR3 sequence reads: CASPLTRTYNYGYTF. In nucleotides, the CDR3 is TGCGCCAGCCCACTCACACGAACCTATAACTATGGCTACACCTTC.

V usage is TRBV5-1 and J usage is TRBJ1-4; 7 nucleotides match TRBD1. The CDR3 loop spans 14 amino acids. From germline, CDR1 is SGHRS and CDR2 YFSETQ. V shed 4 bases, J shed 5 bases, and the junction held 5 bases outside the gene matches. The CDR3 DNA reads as TGCGCCAGCAGCGAGGACAGGCCAAATGAAAAACTGTTTTTT. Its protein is CASSEDRPNEKLFF.

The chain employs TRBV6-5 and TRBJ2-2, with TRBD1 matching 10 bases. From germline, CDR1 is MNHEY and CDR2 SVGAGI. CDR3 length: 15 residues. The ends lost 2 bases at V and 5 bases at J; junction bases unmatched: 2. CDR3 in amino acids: CASSYGDRGTGELFF. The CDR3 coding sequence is TGTGCCAGCAGTTACGGGGACAGGGGAACCGGGGAGCTGTTTTTT.

In DNA form, the CDR3 reads TGTGCCAGCAGCAAACAGGGGGCGCCTCGCGAGCAGTACTTC. It is translated as CASSKQGAPREQYF. The V gene is TRBV7-3, the J gene TRBJ2-7; 9 bases align to TRBD1. The CDR3 is 14 amino acids. V dropped 5 bases and J dropped 6; count of bases not matched to a gene: 8. CDR1 is SGHTA, CDR2 FQGTGA, per germline. Full variable domain (outside the CDR3, taken from reference TRBV7-3 and TRBJ2-7): GAGVSQTPSNKVTEKGKYVELRCDPISGHTALYWYRQSLGQGPEFLIYFQGTGAADDSGLPNDRFFAVRPEGSVSTLKIQRTERGDSAVYLCASSKQGAPREQYFGPGTRLTVT.